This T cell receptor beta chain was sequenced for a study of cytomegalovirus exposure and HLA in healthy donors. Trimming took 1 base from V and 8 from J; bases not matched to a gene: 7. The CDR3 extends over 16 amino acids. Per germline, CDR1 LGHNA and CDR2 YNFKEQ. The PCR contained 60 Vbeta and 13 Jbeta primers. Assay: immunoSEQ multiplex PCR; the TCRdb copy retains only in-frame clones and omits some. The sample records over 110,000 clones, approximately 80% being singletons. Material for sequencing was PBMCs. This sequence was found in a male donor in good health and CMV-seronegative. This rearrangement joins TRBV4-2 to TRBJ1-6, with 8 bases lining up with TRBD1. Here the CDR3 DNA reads TGTGCCAGCAGCCAAGGTCCGGACAGGGTTGATTCACCCCTCCACTTT. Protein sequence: CASSQGPDRVDSPLHF.